Shown below are 26 T cell receptor beta chains from a single sample sequenced in a study of T cell responses to AZD1222 COVID-19 vaccine. The repertoire was sequenced with immunoSEQ multiplex PCR; TCRdb's copy has only in-frame clones and lacks some. The sample carries roughly 180,000 clones, 90% recorded once. This specimen consisted of peripheral blood, obtained on day 0 of AZD1222 vaccination. The receptor set was obtained from an adult in good health.

The J gene is TRBJ1-2, the V gene TRBV2, with D possibly matching TRBD1 (5 bases). Trimming pared 6 bases from V and 7 bases from J, leaving 18 bases between. Per germline, CDR1 SNHLY and CDR2 FYNNEI. The CDR3 extends over 14 amino acids. The DNA for the CDR3 is TGTGCCAGCAGGGCCAAGTGGGGACCTTCTGGCTACACCTTC. Protein: CASRAKWGPSGYTF.

The rearrangement links TRBV3-1 (or the pseudogene TRBV3-2) to TRBJ1-1, with D unresolved. The CDR3 contains 14 residues. V was clipped by 0 bases and J by 0 bases, with 5 bases between them. Germline V gives CDR1 LGHDT, CDR2 YNNKEL (reference sequence). The CDR3 sequence: CASSQDGVNTEAFF. In nucleotides, the CDR3 is TGTGCCAGCAGCCAAGATGGGGTGAACACTGAAGCTTTCTTT.

J is TRBJ1-1 and V is TRBV9; 9 bases are a match to TRBD1. The CDR3 loop spans 16 amino acids. Germline CDR1 is SGDLS and CDR2 is YYNGEE. Unmatched junction bases numbered 9, after V lost 4 bases and J lost 2 bases. CDR3 in DNA: TGTGCCAGCAGCCCTGGGACAGGGATGGGAAACACTGAAGCTTTCTTT. This codes for CASSPGTGMGNTEAFF.

The chain combines TRBV18 with TRBJ2-4; a possible D gene is TRBD2 (6 bases). Germline V CDR1 and CDR2: KGHSH, LQKENI. The CDR3 is 12 residues long. Trimming cost V 2 bases and J 9 bases, with 8 bases left between them. The CDR3 is CASSPGGRIQYF. The CDR3 DNA reads as TGTGCCAGCTCACCAGGAGGGCGCATTCAGTACTTC.

The V gene is TRBV7-8, the J gene TRBJ1-1, with no clear D. Trimming stripped 2 bases from V and 3 bases from J, with 10 bases between. Germline V gene sequence: CDR1 SGHVS, CDR2 FQNEAQ. This CDR3 is built from 14 residues. This chain's CDR3 is CASSLWRQHTEAFF. CDR3 in DNA: TGTGCCAGCAGCTTATGGAGGCAACACACTGAAGCTTTCTTT. Combining the CDR3 with reference TRBV7-8 and TRBJ1-1 gives the whole variable domain GAGVSQSPRYKVAKRGQDVALRCDPISGHVSLFWYQQALGQGPEFLTYFQNEAQLDKSGLPSDRFFAERPEGSVSTLKIQRTQQEDSAVYLCASSLWRQHTEAFFGQGTRLTVV.

This clone was found a few times. This chain joins TRBV29-1 and TRBJ2-5; 8 positions match TRBD1. The CDR3 totals 16 residues. Germline V gives CDR1 SQVTM, CDR2 ANQGSEA. V gave up 4 bases and J gave up 1 base; unmatched junction bases: 11. CDR3 loop: CSVVLVSRGLQETQYF. Here the CDR3 DNA reads TGCAGCGTTGTTTTGGTATCCAGGGGGCTCCAAGAGACCCAGTACTTC.

This chain links TRBV3-1 (or the pseudogene TRBV3-2) with TRBJ2-7, with D hard to call. The CDR3 has 11 amino acids. CDR1 is LGHDT, CDR2 YNNKEL, per germline (reference sequence). V lost 2 bases and J 6 bases, leaving 5 bases between the germline ends. CDR3 nucleotide sequence: TGTGCCAGCAGCCAAAACTCCGAGCAGTACTTC. Amino acids: CASSQNSEQYF.

The chain has TRBV7-2 and TRBJ1-6; 9 bases match TRBD1. This CDR3 is 15 amino acids long. Losses at the gene ends were 8 bases for V and 3 bases for J; bases not matched to a gene: 5. CDR1 is SGHTA, CDR2 FQGNSA, per germline. The CDR3 reads CASSPTGGYNSPLHF. CDR3 coding DNA: TGTGCCAGCTCACCGACAGGGGGCTATAATTCACCCCTCCACTTT.

The chain has TRBV4-2 and TRBJ1-1; 7 bases agree with TRBD1. The CDR3 extends over 15 amino acids. Trimming removed 0 bases from V and 1 base from J; junction bases left unmatched: 2. Germline V gives CDR1 LGHNA, CDR2 YNFKEQ. The CDR3 here is CASSQEGTENTEAFF. The CDR3 nucleotides are TGTGCCAGCAGCCAAGAAGGGACAGAGAACACTGAAGCTTTCTTT.

The chain joins TRBV6-5 to TRBJ1-1; D is ambiguous. The V end lost 2 bases, the J end lost 0 bases, and 10 bases lay between the germline ends. Germline V gene lookup returns CDR1 MNHEY and CDR2 SVGAGI. There are 15 residues in the CDR3. CDR3 protein: CASSYVPAMNTEAFF. The CDR3 DNA reads TGTGCCAGCAGTTACGTTCCGGCGATGAACACTGAAGCTTTCTTT.

The chain links TRBV5-6 to TRBJ1-4; D unresolved. The CDR3 runs 17 residues. Trimming cost V 2 bases and J 8 bases, with 22 bases left between them. Germline V gene lookup returns CDR1 SGHDT and CDR2 YYEEEE. The DNA of the CDR3 is TGTGCCAGCAGCTTCCGCGTCAGTCAAATATTCAGGGAAAAACTGTTTTTT. It codes for CASSFRVSQIFREKLFF.

This chain uses TRBV12-3 or TRBV12-4 with TRBJ1-3; possibly TRBD1 for D (5 bases). The CDR3 length is 13 residues. V lost 6 bases and J 0 bases, leaving 6 bases between the germline ends. The CDR3 spells CASRGGSGNTIYF. The CDR3 bases are TGTGCCAGCAGGGGGGGCTCTGGAAACACCATATATTTT.

For the CDR3, the DNA is TGCGCCAGCAGCTTGGAAACAGGGTTGGGGGAGCAGTACTTC. It is translated as CASSLETGLGEQYF. The V and J genes are TRBV5-1 and TRBJ2-7, with a weak D call TRBD1 (6 bases). The CDR3 spans 14 residues. Trimming cost V 0 bases and J 7 bases, with 14 bases left between them. Per the germline V gene, CDR1 is SGHRS and CDR2 is YFSETQ.

The V gene is TRBV4-2, the J gene TRBJ2-2; tentatively, D is TRBD1 (6 bases). Per the germline V gene, CDR1 is LGHNA and CDR2 is YNFKEQ. V lost 4 bases and J lost 6, with 15 bases in between. This CDR3 is built from 15 residues. The CDR3 loop reads CASSPEQGPPGELFF. The CDR3 nucleotides read TGTGCCAGCAGCCCCGAGCAGGGGCCTCCCGGGGAGCTGTTTTTT.

The rearrangement joins TRBV25-1 to TRBJ1-5, with D hard to call. V was clipped by 4 bases and J by 0 bases, with 4 bases between them. Germline V gives CDR1 MGHDK, CDR2 SYGVNS. The CDR3 sequence is 13 residues long. The CDR3 bases are TGTGCCAGCAGTGCCCATAGCAATCAGCCCCAGCATTTT. As protein: CASSAHSNQPQHF. Filled out from reference TRBV25-1 and TRBJ1-5, the complete variable domain reads EADIYQTPRYLVIGTGKKITLECSQTMGHDKMYWYQQDPGMELHLIHYSYGVNSTEKGDLSSESTVSRIRTEHFPLTLESARPSHTSQYLCASSAHSNQPQHFGDGTRLSIL.

The chain carries TRBV4-3 and TRBJ1-4, with TRBD1 matching over 9 bases. The germline CDR1 and CDR2 sequences are LGHNA and YSLEER. The CDR3 is 14 residues long. With 5 bases clipped from V and 5 bases from J, the junction kept 3 bases outside the gene matches. As DNA, the CDR3 is TGCGCCAGCAGCGACGGGACAGGGAATGAAAAACTGTTTTTT. Residues: CASSDGTGNEKLFF.

This chain joins TRBV27 and TRBJ1-1; D not resolved. Germline loops: CDR1 MNHEY, CDR2 SMNVEV (reference sequence). This CDR3 is 13 amino acids long. Trimming cost V 6 bases and J 3 bases, with 11 bases left between them. Here the CDR3 reads CASSSHGYTEAFF. The CDR3 DNA follows: TGTGCCAGCAGCTCCCACGGCTACACTGAAGCTTTCTTT.

The chain combines TRBV5-1 with TRBJ1-5, with 7 bases aligning to TRBD1. This CDR3 is built from 14 residues. The junction had 4 bases not matched to a gene; V was cut back by 4 bases and J by 3 bases. The V gene's germline CDR1 is SGHRS and CDR2 YFSETQ. Here the CDR3 reads CASSPGQPNQPQHF. CDR3 sequence (DNA): TGCGCCAGCAGCCCGGGACAGCCCAATCAGCCCCAGCATTTT.

The genes are TRBV27 and TRBJ2-1; 10 nucleotides agree with TRBD2. CDR1 MNHEY and CDR2 SMNVEV come from the germline V gene (reference sequence). The CDR3 contains 14 residues. The ends lost 7 bases at V and 3 bases at J; junction bases unmatched: 3. CDR3 coding DNA: TGTGCCAGCAAGCTAGCGGGGGACTACAATGAGCAGTTCTTC. Residues: CASKLAGDYNEQFF.

The chain uses TRBV10-3 and TRBJ2-5; D not resolved. This CDR3 contains 13 residues. Trimming pared 5 bases from V and 2 bases from J, leaving 9 bases between. The germline CDR1 and CDR2 sequences are ENHRY and SYGVKD. CDR3 amino acids: CAISLTEQETQYF. CDR3 nucleotides: TGTGCCATCAGTCTAACAGAACAAGAGACCCAGTACTTC.

This chain connects TRBV4-3 to TRBJ1-1; D is ambiguous. The germline V gene encodes CDR1 LGHNA and CDR2 YSLEER. The CDR3 is 13 amino acids. Trimming cost V 0 bases and J 10 bases, with 12 bases left between them. CDR3 DNA: TGCGCCAGCAGCCAAGAAAGGGAGGGCCCAGCTTTCTTT. Translation: CASSQEREGPAFF.

The chain combines TRBV28 with TRBJ1-6, with D possibly being TRBD1 (5 bases). There are 15 residues in the CDR3. Trimming took 1 base from V and 7 from J, leaving 11 bases between them. Looked up from germline, CDR1 is MDHEN and CDR2 is SYDVKM. CDR3 loop: CASSLSGRENSPLHF. The DNA of the CDR3 is TGTGCCAGCAGTTTATCAGGGAGGGAAAATTCACCCCTCCACTTT.

This chain links TRBV4-3 with TRBJ1-2; perhaps TRBD1 as D (5 bases). The CDR3 consists of 14 residues. Trimming took off 0 bases at V and 0 bases at J, with 5 bases between the two ends. Germline values: CDR1 LGHNA, CDR2 YSLEER. DNA for the CDR3: TGCGCCAGCAGCCAAGAGACAGCTAACTATGGCTACACCTTC. Residues: CASSQETANYGYTF.

This clone was recorded only once. This chain uses TRBV4-1 with TRBJ1-1; D is possibly TRBD1 (5 bases). This CDR3 spans 13 amino acids. V lost 2 bases and J 11 bases, leaving 15 bases between the germline ends. The V gene's germline CDR1 is MGHRA and CDR2 YSYEKL. CDR3 coding DNA: TGCGCCAGCAGCCAACGGGGGTCCTCGAGGGCTTTCTTT. Translation gives CASSQRGSSRAFF.

This chain connects TRBV7-2 to TRBJ1-1; D gene ambiguous. The CDR3 length is 15 residues. Trimming stripped 7 bases from V and 4 bases from J, with 19 bases between. The germline V gene has CDR1 SGHTA and CDR2 FQGNSA. The CDR3 here is CASTQVVRIGTEAFF. The CDR3 nucleotides read TGTGCCAGCACCCAAGTTGTGAGGATTGGCACTGAAGCTTTCTTT.

The chain combines TRBV6-5 with TRBJ2-1, with D uncertain. The V end was cut by 6 bases, the J end by 7 bases, with 16 bases between. Germline loops: CDR1 MNHEY, CDR2 SVGAGI. This CDR3 contains 14 residues. The CDR3 spells CASRPPGDSNEQFF. The CDR3 nucleotides are TGTGCCAGCAGACCCCCGGGCGATTCGAATGAGCAGTTCTTC.